This T cell receptor beta chain is drawn from a study of blood T cell repertoires in COVID-19. Per the authors' pipeline: Using reference gene primer amplification, nucleated cell counts were estimated. The data were produced by immunoSEQ multiplex PCR, yet TCRdb's version contains in-frame clones alone and is incomplete. The V and J calls and the clone size are those of that table, but D and trimming were determined from the DNA. The sample records 220,000 or so clones, 70% to 90% being singletons. The CDR3 is 15 amino acids. V trimming: 5 bases; J trimming: 4 bases; junction bases outside the gene matches: 8. Germline CDR1 reads MNHEY; CDR2 reads SMNVEV (reference sequence).

This sequence originates from a man aged 50 to 59 who had recovered from COVID-19. The sequenced sample consisted of peripheral blood. The chain joins TRBV27 to TRBJ2-3, with 8 bases that match TRBD1. CDR3 amino acids: CASSLSYRGSDTQYF. The DNA of the CDR3 is TGTGCCAGCAGTCTCTCGTACAGGGGGTCAGATACGCAGTATTTT.